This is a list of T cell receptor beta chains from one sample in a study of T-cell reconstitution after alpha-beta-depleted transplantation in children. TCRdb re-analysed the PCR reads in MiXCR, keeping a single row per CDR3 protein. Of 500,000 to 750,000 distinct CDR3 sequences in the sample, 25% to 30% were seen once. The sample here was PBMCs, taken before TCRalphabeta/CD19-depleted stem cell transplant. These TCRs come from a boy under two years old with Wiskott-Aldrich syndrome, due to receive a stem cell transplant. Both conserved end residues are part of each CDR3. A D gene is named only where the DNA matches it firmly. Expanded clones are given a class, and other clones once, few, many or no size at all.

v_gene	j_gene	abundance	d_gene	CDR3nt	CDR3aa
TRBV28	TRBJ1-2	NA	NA	TGTGCCAGCAGTTTTGGGAGGGGGGCAGACTATGGCTACACCTTC	CASSFGRGADYGYTF
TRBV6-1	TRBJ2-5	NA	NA	TGTGCCAGCAGTGCTGCCTCCCGGGGGCCGATTCCACAAGAGACCCAGTACTTC	CASSAASRGPIPQETQYF
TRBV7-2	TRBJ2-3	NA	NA	TGTGCCAGCAGGCCTCCGGGATCCAACGCAGATACGCAGTATTTT	CASRPPGSNADTQYF
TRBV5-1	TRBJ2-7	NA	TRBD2	TGCGCCAGCAGCTTGGCAGGGACTAGTTTGTACGAGCAGTACTTC	CASSLAGTSLYEQYF
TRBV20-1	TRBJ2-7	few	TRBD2	TGCAGTGCTAGAGGTATAGCGGGAGATCTCGAGCAGTACTTC	CSARGIAGDLEQYF
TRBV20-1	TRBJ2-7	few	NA	TGCAGTGCTAGTGACGAGCGGAATACCGGTCCCCGCTTCTACGAGCAGTACTTC	CSASDERNTGPRFYEQYF
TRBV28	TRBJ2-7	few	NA	TGTGCCAGCAGTTTAAATAGCGAGCAGTACTTC	CASSLNSEQYF
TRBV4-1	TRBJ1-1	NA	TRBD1	TGCGCCAGCAGCCAAGATCCTGCAGGGGGCTTCGCTGAAGCTTTCTTT	CASSQDPAGGFAEAFF
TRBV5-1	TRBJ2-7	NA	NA	TGCGCCAGCAGCTTGGAACCTAAGGGGGGGGAGCAGTACTTC	CASSLEPKGGEQYF
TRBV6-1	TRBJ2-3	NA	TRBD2	TGTGCCAGCAGCTGGACTAGCGGGGGCACAGATACGCAGTATTTT	CASSWTSGGTDTQYF